Following are 13 T cell receptor beta chains from one sample sequenced in a study of post-analysis software for immune sequencing data. Notes on the study in general: TRBV5-6, TRBV5-1 and TRBV20-1 belonged to a set of about five TRBV segments that were more frequent in patients than controls.

Researchers reported that TCR beta cDNA libraries carried unique molecular identifiers. A single record per CDR3 protein comes from TCRdb applying MiXCR to the PCR reads. Of 350,000 to 450,000 distinct CDR3 sequences listed, approximately 42% are singletons. Their specific antigens are unknown. The sequenced sample consisted of blood. These receptors were taken from a girl aged 2 to 9 with multiple sclerosis.

This chain joins TRBV7-7 and TRBJ2-7, with D unresolved. The end of the DNA aligns better with TRBJ2-5, so the J call may be wrong. The CDR3 is 13 amino acids. CDR1 is SSHAT and CDR2 is FNYEAQ in the germline V gene (reference sequence). CDR3 protein: CASSNKGQETQYF. CDR3 DNA: TGTGCCAGCAGCAACAAGGGACAAGAGACCCAGTACTTC.

The chain uses TRBV10-2 and TRBJ1-6, with a tentative D call TRBD1 (5 bases). V lost 8 bases, J lost 1 base, and 12 bases lay in between. CDR3 length equals 15 residues. The germline gives CDR1 WSHSY, CDR2 SAAADI. This chain's CDR3 is CASSLGTSYNSPLHF. The CDR3 DNA reads as TGCGCCAGCTCCCTCGGGACTTCCTATAATTCACCCCTCCACTTT.

CDR3 bases: TGCAGTGCTAGCATCGAGGCGTGGGCAACTAATGAAAAACTGTTTTTT. It is translated as CSASIEAWATNEKLFF. This chain uses TRBV20-1 with TRBJ1-4; the D is unclear. Trimming pared 3 bases from V and 0 bases from J, leaving 14 bases between. The germline V gene encodes CDR1 DFQATT and CDR2 SNEGSKA (reference sequence). This CDR3 is built from 16 residues.

This chain joins TRBV12-3 or TRBV12-4 and TRBJ2-7; 10 bases fit TRBD2. This CDR3 comprises 16 residues. The V segment lost 6 bases and the J segment 0 bases; nucleotides outside the gene matches: 8. The chain's CDR3 is CASRPSSGSPSYEQYF. CDR3 coding DNA: TGTGCCAGCAGACCTTCTAGCGGGAGCCCCTCCTACGAGCAGTACTTC.

The rearrangement links TRBV12-3 or TRBV12-4 to TRBJ1-2; D uncertain. CDR3 length equals 12 residues. Trimming removed 1 base from V and 8 bases from J, with 8 bases in between. The CDR3 spells CASSLGVGGYTF. CDR3 nucleotide sequence: TGTGCCAGCAGTTTAGGAGTCGGAGGCTACACCTTC.

The chain's CDR3 is CASSRTRQGTAKNIQYF. The CDR3 coding sequence is TGTGCCAGCAGCCGAACCCGACAGGGGACGGCCAAAAACATTCAGTACTTC. The chain has TRBV11-2 and TRBJ2-4, with TRBD1 matching 8 bases. CDR1 and CDR2 (germline): SGHAT, FQNNGV. Trimming at V came to 5 bases and at J to 1 base, leaving 10 bases not matched to a gene. The CDR3 spans 17 residues.

The chain employs TRBV29-1 and TRBJ1-2; D gene uncertain. The germline V gene encodes CDR1 SQVTM and CDR2 ANQGSEA. Deletions cut 4 bases from V and 0 bases from J, with 9 bases between. The CDR3 spans 13 residues. For the CDR3, the DNA is TGCAGCGTTGCATGGGGAACTAACTATGGCTACACCTTC. Protein: CSVAWGTNYGYTF.

The V gene is TRBV6-2 or TRBV6-3, the J gene TRBJ2-3; 9 bases fit TRBD2. Germline CDR1 and CDR2: MNHEY and SVGEGT. The J segment lost 0 bases and the V segment lost 2 bases, leaving 18 bases of the junction unmatched. This CDR3 comprises 21 residues. This chain's CDR3 is CASSYTSTSSGRIGSTDTQYF. The CDR3 DNA is TGTGCCAGCAGTTACACGTCTACCTCGAGCGGGAGGATCGGGAGCACAGATACGCAGTATTTT.

This clonotype was observed a handful of times. The chain recombines TRBV20-1 with TRBJ2-7; 11 nucleotides line up with TRBD2. CDR1 and CDR2 from the germline V gene are DFQATT and SNEGSKA (reference sequence). After removal of 3 bases from V and 4 bases from J, the junction contained 8 bases not matched to a gene. This CDR3 region has 15 residues. As DNA, the CDR3 is TGCAGTGCTAGTCCCAGGACTAGCGGGCCGTACGAGCAGTACTTC. It translates to CSASPRTSGPYEQYF.

Only a few counts were recorded for this clonotype. The gene calls are TRBV3-1 and TRBJ2-4; 7 positions match TRBD2. The CDR3 totals 18 residues. V gave up 0 bases and J gave up 0 bases; unmatched junction bases: 8. Germline-derived CDR1 and CDR2 are LGHDT and YNNKEL (reference sequence). The CDR3 region has the DNA TGTGCCAGCAGCCAAGATCTTCGAGCGGGGATAGCCAAAAACATTCAGTACTTC. This gives the protein CASSQDLRAGIAKNIQYF.

There are a few counts of this clonotype. This rearrangement joins TRBV29-1 to TRBJ2-7; D may be TRBD1 or TRBD2 (6 bases each). The CDR3 loop spans 13 amino acids. V lost 4 bases and J 1 base, leaving 11 bases between the germline ends. Germline values: CDR1 SQVTM, CDR2 ANQGSEA. The CDR3 sequence is CSVGRGPSYEQYF. As DNA, the CDR3 is TGCAGCGTTGGACGGGGGCCTTCCTACGAGCAGTACTTC.

This clonotype was counted a few times. V gene TRBV4-1 combines with J gene TRBJ1-2; D gene uncertain. The V gene's germline CDR1 is MGHRA and CDR2 YSYEKL. The CDR3 extends over 17 amino acids. V dropped 4 bases and J dropped 0 bases, with 18 bases sitting between them. Here the CDR3 reads CASSPRGSLGSNYGYTF. CDR3 DNA sequence: TGCGCCAGCAGCCCCCGGGGAAGTTTAGGGTCTAACTATGGCTACACCTTC.

The rearrangement links TRBV18 to TRBJ2-3; D gene uncertain. CDR1 and CDR2 from the germline V gene are KGHSH and LQKENI. CDR3 length: 15 residues. V was clipped by 6 bases and J by 0 bases, with 13 bases between them. CDR3 sequence reads: CASSPRSLSTDTQYF. CDR3 nucleotide sequence: TGTGCCAGCTCGCCTCGGTCCCTTAGCACAGATACGCAGTATTTT. The full variable domain, its missing parts supplied by reference TRBV18 and TRBJ2-3, is NAGVMQNPRHLVRRRGQEARLRCSPMKGHSHVYWYRQLPEEGLKFMVYLQKENIIDESGMPKERFSAEFPKEGPSILRIQQVVRGDSAAYFCASSPRSLSTDTQYFGPGTRLTVL.